The rows below give T cell receptor beta chains drawn from one sample of a study of blood T cell repertoires in COVID-19. The method was immunoSEQ multiplex PCR; TCRdb's version includes in-frame clones alone and lacks a portion of them. The table records 300,000 to 400,000 clones, roughly 90% of them present only once. Sequenced material: PBMCs or T cells enriched from blood (not recorded which). Source of these receptors: a woman in her 30s with acute COVID-19. The CDR3 runs from the conserved cysteine through the conserved F or W.

j_call,v_call,cdr3_aa
TRBJ2-1,TRBV2,CASNRLAENNEQFF
TRBJ2-3,TRBV29-1,CSITGTGADTQYF
TRBJ2-7,TRBV14,CASSLGQGAYEQYF
TRBJ2-3,TRBV29-1,CSVGGTGTDTQYF
TRBJ1-6,TRBV7-2,CASNHRARGRNSPLHF
TRBJ1-4,TRBV19,CASRHIWSYMDEKLFF
TRBJ2-3,TRBV5-6,CASSLVKLSTDTQYF
TRBJ1-6,TRBV7-9,CASSPGVNVVNSPLHF
TRBJ2-3,TRBV6-5,CASSRDRGIGDTQYF
TRBJ1-6,TRBV7-6,CASSQLGQGISPLHF
TRBJ1-2,TRBV19,CASTTGGYGYTF
TRBJ1-2,TRBV27,CASVSWGANYGYTF
TRBJ1-6,TRBV28,CASSLVAAGNSPLHF
TRBJ2-7,TRBV19,CASSPRTGGYEQYF